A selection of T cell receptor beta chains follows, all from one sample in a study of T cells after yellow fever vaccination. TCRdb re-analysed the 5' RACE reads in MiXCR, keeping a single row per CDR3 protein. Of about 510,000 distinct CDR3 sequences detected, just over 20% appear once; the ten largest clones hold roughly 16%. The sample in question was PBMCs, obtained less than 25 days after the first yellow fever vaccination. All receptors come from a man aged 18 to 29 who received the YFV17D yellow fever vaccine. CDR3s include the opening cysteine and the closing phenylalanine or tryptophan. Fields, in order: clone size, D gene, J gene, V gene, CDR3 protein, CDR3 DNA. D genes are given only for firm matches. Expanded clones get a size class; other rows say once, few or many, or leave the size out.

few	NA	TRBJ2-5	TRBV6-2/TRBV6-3	CASSYGGSPRVETQYF	TGTGCCAGCAGTTACGGAGGGAGCCCTAGAGTAGAGACCCAGTACTTC
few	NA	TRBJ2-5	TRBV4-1	CASSLMWGDRETQYF	TGCGCCAGCAGTCTGATGTGGGGGGATCGAGAGACCCAGTACTTC
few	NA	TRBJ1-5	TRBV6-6	CASSWEIRAQHF	TGTGCCAGCAGCTGGGAGATCAGGGCCCAGCATTTT
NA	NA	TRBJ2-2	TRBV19	CASSISGELFF	TGTGCCAGTAGCATCAGCGGGGAGCTGTTTTTT
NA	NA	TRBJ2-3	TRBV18	CASSPTLRAYTDTQYF	TGTGCCAGCTCACCTACTCTCAGGGCGTATACGGATACGCAGTATTTT
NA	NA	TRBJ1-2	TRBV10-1	CASLYVRTPYGYTF	TGCGCCAGCTTGTACGTCAGGACTCCCTATGGCTACACCTTC
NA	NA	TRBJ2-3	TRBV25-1	CASSESPRFADTQYF	TGTGCCAGCAGTGAATCCCCCAGGTTCGCAGATACGCAGTATTTT
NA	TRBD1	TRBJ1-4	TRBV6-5	CASSYEGGSNEKLFF	TGTGCCAGCAGTTACGAAGGGGGCAGTAATGAAAAACTGTTTTTT
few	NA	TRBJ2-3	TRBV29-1	CSVERGFGTDTQYF	TGCAGCGTTGAACGTGGCTTCGGCACAGATACGCAGTATTTT
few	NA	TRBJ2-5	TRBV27	CASSLGGGLETQYF	TGTGCCAGCAGTCTAGGGGGGGGGCTGGAGACCCAGTACTTC
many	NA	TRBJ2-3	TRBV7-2	CASSSLGVRDTQYF	TGTGCCAGCAGCTCCCTGGGAGTGAGAGATACGCAGTATTTT
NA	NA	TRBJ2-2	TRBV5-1	CASSSSPPSGELFF	TGCGCCAGCAGTTCTTCCCCCCCGTCCGGGGAGCTGTTTTTT
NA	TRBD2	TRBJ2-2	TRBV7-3	CASSLGSGGLNTGELFF	TGTGCCAGCAGCTTAGGTAGCGGGGGACTGAACACCGGGGAGCTGTTTTTT
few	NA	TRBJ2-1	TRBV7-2	CASSLSRGDNEQFF	TGTGCCAGCAGCTTATCACGGGGAGACAATGAGCAGTTCTTC
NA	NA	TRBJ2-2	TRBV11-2	CASNSVGTDHTGELFF	TGTGCCAGCAATTCCGTCGGGACGGATCACACCGGGGAGCTGTTTTTT
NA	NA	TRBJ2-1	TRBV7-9	CASERALEDEQFF	TGTGCCAGCGAGCGGGCCCTCGAGGATGAGCAGTTCTTC
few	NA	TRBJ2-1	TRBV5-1	CASSLWAPTNEQFF	TGCGCCAGCAGCTTGTGGGCCCCAACGAATGAGCAGTTCTTC
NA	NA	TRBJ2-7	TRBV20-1	CSASARGLSFEQYF	TGCAGTGCTAGTGCCCGGGGCCTCTCCTTCGAGCAGTACTTC
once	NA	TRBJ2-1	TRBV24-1	CATSADLRNEQFF	TGTGCCACCAGTGCTGACCTAAGGAATGAGCAGTTCTTC
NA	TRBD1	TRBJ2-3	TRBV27	CASSYRDSGTDTQYF	TGTGCCAGCAGTTACCGGGACAGTGGGACAGATACGCAGTATTTT
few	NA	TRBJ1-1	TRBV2	CASSQDTGKAFF	TGTGCCAGCAGCCAAGATACGGGAAAAGCTTTCTTT
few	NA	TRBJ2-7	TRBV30	CAWDGHDNEQYF	TGTGCCTGGGACGGACATGATAACGAGCAGTACTTC
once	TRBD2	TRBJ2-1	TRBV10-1	CASSDAVLAGGDNEQFF	TGCGCCAGCAGTGACGCCGTCCTAGCGGGGGGTGACAATGAGCAGTTCTTC
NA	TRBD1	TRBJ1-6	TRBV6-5	CASSYTGQDNSPLHF	TGTGCCAGCAGTTACACCGGACAGGATAATTCACCCCTCCACTTT
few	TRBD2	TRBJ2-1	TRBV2	CASSDSGGQYNEQFF	TGTGCCAGCAGTGATAGCGGGGGCCAGTACAATGAGCAGTTCTTC
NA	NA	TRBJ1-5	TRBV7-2	CASSLLGRTDQPQHF	TGTGCCAGCAGCTTGTTGGGCAGGACCGATCAGCCCCAGCATTTT
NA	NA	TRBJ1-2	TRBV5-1	CASSLTAGGANYGYTF	TGCGCCAGCAGCTTGACTGCGGGGGGAGCTAACTATGGCTACACCTTC
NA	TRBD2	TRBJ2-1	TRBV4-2	CASSQEVAGGALQQFF	TGTGCCAGCAGCCAAGAGGTAGCGGGGGGGGCCTTACAGCAGTTCTTC
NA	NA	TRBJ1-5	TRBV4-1	CASSQDARGNQPQHF	TGCGCCAGCAGCCAAGATGCGCGGGGTAACCAGCCCCAGCATTTT
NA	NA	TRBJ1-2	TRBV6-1	CASSTGTFNGYTF	TGTGCCAGCAGTACCGGGACGTTCAATGGCTACACCTTC
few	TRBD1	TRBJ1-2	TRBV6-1	CASRNALTGQSRYTF	TGTGCCAGCAGGAATGCTCTTACGGGACAGTCTCGATACACCTTC
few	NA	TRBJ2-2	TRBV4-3	CASSQEGGFSNTGELFF	TGCGCCAGCAGCCAAGAAGGAGGGTTCTCGAACACCGGGGAGCTGTTTTTT
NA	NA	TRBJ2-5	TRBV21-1	CASSRGQGATEEIQYF	TGTGCCAGCAGCAGGGGACAGGGGGCCACTGAGGAGATCCAGTACTTC
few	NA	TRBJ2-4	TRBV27	CASSPLVGGLQRVVQYF	TGTGCCAGCAGTCCCTTAGTGGGGGGGCTACAGCGGGTGGTTCAGTACTTC
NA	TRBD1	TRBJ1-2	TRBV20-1	CSARVTGTDYGYTF	TGCAGTGCTAGAGTCACAGGGACAGACTATGGCTACACCTTC
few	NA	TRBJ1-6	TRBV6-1	CASTYRIGYSPLHF	TGTGCCAGCACCTACAGAATCGGGTATTCACCCCTCCACTTT
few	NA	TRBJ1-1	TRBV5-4	CASSPRDTVPEAFF	TGTGCCAGCAGCCCCCGGGACACTGTCCCTGAAGCTTTCTTT
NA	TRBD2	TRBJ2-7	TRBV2	CASSEPPGGYEQYF	TGTGCCAGCAGTGAGCCCCCGGGAGGCTACGAGCAGTACTTC
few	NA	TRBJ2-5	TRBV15	CATSRVEGETQYF	TGTGCCACCAGCAGAGTGGAGGGGGAGACCCAGTACTTC
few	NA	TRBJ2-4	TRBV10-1	CASSVGMGNIQYF	TGCGCCAGCAGTGTAGGGATGGGAAACATTCAGTACTTC
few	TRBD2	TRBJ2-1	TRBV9	CASSVGISGGAVEQFF	TGTGCCAGCAGCGTAGGGATTAGCGGGGGGGCTGTTGAGCAGTTCTTC
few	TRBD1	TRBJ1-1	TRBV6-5	CASSHRQGRGVNTEAFF	TGTGCCAGCAGTCATCGACAGGGAAGAGGGGTGAACACTGAAGCTTTCTTT
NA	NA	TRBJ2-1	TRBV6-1	CASMGGRSYNEQFF	TGTGCCAGCATGGGGGGCCGATCCTACAATGAGCAGTTCTTC
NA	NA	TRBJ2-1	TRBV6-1	CASSAQGGNEQFF	TGTGCCAGCAGTGCGCAGGGGGGGAATGAGCAGTTCTTC
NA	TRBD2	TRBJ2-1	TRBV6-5	CASSYGGGATEQFF	TGTGCCAGCAGTTACGGCGGGGGGGCCACTGAGCAGTTCTTC
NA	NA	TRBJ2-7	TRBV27	CASSLLIPQGINEQYF	TGTGCCAGCAGTTTATTAATCCCTCAGGGTATAAACGAGCAGTACTTC
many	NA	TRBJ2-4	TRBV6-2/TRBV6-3	CASSSWTVLAKNIQYF	TGTGCCAGCAGTTCCTGGACTGTACTAGCCAAAAACATTCAGTACTTC
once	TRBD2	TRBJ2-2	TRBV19	CASSRRSGGNTGELFF	TGTGCCAGTAGCCGTCGTAGCGGGGGGAACACCGGGGAGCTGTTTTTT
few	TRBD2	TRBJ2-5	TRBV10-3	CAISLTGLAGKETQYF	TGTGCCATCAGTCTGACCGGACTAGCGGGAAAAGAGACCCAGTACTTC
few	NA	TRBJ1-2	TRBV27	CASSFGGFYGYTF	TGTGCCAGCAGTTTTGGCGGCTTCTATGGCTACACCTTC
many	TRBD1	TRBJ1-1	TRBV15	CATSRGRQGVNTEAFF	TGTGCCACCAGCAGAGGAAGACAGGGAGTGAACACTGAAGCTTTCTTT
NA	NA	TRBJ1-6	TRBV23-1	CASSQPDGGEKSPLHF	TGCGCCAGCAGTCAACCAGACGGTGGTGAGAAATCACCCCTCCACTTT
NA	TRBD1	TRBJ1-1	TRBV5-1	CASSTGAGWDTEAFF	TGCGCCAGCAGTACAGGGGCTGGGTGGGACACTGAAGCTTTCTTT
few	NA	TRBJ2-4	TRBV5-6	CASTPSGQNIQYF	TGTGCCAGCACCCCTTCGGGGCAAAACATTCAGTACTTC
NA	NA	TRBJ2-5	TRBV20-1	CSATPRGGGETQYF	TGCAGTGCTACCCCCCGGGGAGGCGGGGAGACCCAGTACTTC
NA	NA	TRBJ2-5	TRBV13	CASSPSTRGCETQYF	TGTGCCAGCAGCCCTAGTACTCGGGGTTGTGAGACCCAGTACTTC
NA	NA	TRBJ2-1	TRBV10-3	CAIKEGPKHSTYNEQFF	TGTGCCATCAAGGAAGGCCCGAAACATTCCACGTACAATGAGCAGTTCTTC